Reported below is one T cell receptor beta chain. The antigen remains unidentified. This sample was included in a study of cytomegalovirus exposure and HLA in healthy donors. Regarding the study as a whole: Presence/absence analyses supposed approximately even sequencing depth among donors.

The PCR employed 60 Vbeta primers together with 13 Jbeta primers. Data came from immunoSEQ multiplex PCR; TCRdb stores just in-frame clones and leaves some out. Among 100,000 or so clones, 75% were seen once, and the ten largest hold more than 9%. Trimming shortened V by 6 bases and J by 7 bases, and 15 bases separated the two germline ends. Germline V gene data show CDR1 as LNHDA and CDR2 as SQIVND (reference sequence). CDR3 length: 14 residues. The rearrangement joins TRBV19 to TRBJ1-4; tentatively, D is TRBD1 (5 bases). Specimen: PBMCs. The sequence came from a man in his fifties in good health and CMV-seronegative. The CDR3 loop is CASSQPFRVEKLFF. CDR3 nucleotide sequence: TGTGCCAGTAGCCAACCGTTCAGGGTTGAAAAACTGTTTTTT.